The rows below give T cell receptor beta chains drawn from one sample of a study of beta chain features in type 1 diabetes. The repertoire was sequenced with immunoSEQ multiplex PCR; TCRdb's copy has only in-frame clones and lacks some. Of 200,000 to 250,000 clones listed, approximately 10% were seen once; the top ten hold over 1%. The material sequenced was central memory CD4+ T cells from blood. The receptor set was obtained from a young man in good health. Each CDR3 is given with its conserved first and last residue. D genes are given only for firm matches. Clone size, where shown, is once, few, many, or a class for clones that have expanded.

TRBJ2-3	-	many	TRBV7-2	TGTGCCAGCACCCCCGTTGCTGTAGCCACAGATACGCAGTATTTT	CASTPVAVATDTQYF
TRBJ2-3	-	-	TRBV9	TGTGCCAGCAGCGTAGGGCAGCCCGGAGATACGCAGTATTTT	CASSVGQPGDTQYF
TRBJ2-4	TRBD2	-	TRBV4-3	TGCGCCAGCAGCCAATTTAGCGGGAGACGGGTTGAGTACTTC	CASSQFSGRRVEYF
TRBJ1-3	-	few	TRBV25-1	TGTGCCAGCAGTGACCGGCGTTCTGGAAACACCATATATTTT	CASSDRRSGNTIYF
TRBJ2-7	-	many	TRBV11-2	TGTGCCAGCAGCTTAGATGGCAGGGCCTCCTACGAGCAGTACTTC	CASSLDGRASYEQYF
TRBJ2-1	-	-	TRBV7-9	TGTGCCAGCAGCTTGCCGGCCGTGGGTGAGCAGTTCTTC	CASSLPAVGEQFF
TRBJ1-1	-	few	TRBV29-1	TGCAGCGTTGACAAAGGGGCAGCTGGCACTGAAGCTTTCTTT	CSVDKGAAGTEAFF
TRBJ2-7	-	-	TRBV19	TGTGCCAGTAGTATAGATCACCGGGAGCACGAAGAGCAGTACTTC	CASSIDHREHEEQYF
TRBJ2-5	-	-	TRBV29-1	TGCAGCGTTGAAGGCAGCCTCCCCATCCAAGAGACCCAGTACTTC	CSVEGSLPIQETQYF
TRBJ1-2	-	-	TRBV10-3	TGTGCCATCAGCCCCATCGGCGGTGACGGCTACACCTTC	CAISPIGGDGYTF